Included here is one T cell receptor (beta chain) sequence, with context. No cognate antigen has been identified for it. There are no base qualities to consult, and no much larger clone falls within one base. The data were taken from a study of early T cells in non-severe SARS-CoV-2 infection (TCRdb year 2021). Study-level background: Bulk RNA from unsorted whole blood was used for TCR sequencing, so alpha and beta chains could not be paired. Broad study findings and their caveats: VDJdb matching was skewed toward anti-spike CD8 responses and likely underestimated virus-specific expansions, missing private and CD4 specificities.

CDR1 and CDR2, looked up from the germline V gene (reference sequence), are DFQATT and SNEGSKA. The CDR3 holds 15 amino acids from the cysteine to the phenylalanine. The kept DNA is CDR3 alone, 45 bases in frame from the first base. V sheds 0 bases and J sheds 6 bases, leaving 15 bases between their ends. A case-control design nested within a healthcare worker cohort in London, UK, was used, with weekly nasopharyngeal swab PCR tests and blood sampling performed. Healthcare workers were enrolled in the week of the UK lockdown, from 23 to 31 March 2020, and were followed every week for up to 16 weeks. The library was prepared using 5' RACE. This sample was sequenced with a NextSeq 500. To correct for sequencing error and PCR bias, the TCR library protocol tagged individual cDNA molecules with unique molecular identifiers. Sequencing covered both TCR alpha and beta chains, and within each sample the abundances of alpha and beta sequences were tightly co-correlated. The authors' analysis ran thus. Decombinator V4 was used to annotate the V gene, J gene and CDR3 of the TCR sequences. TCRs were defined as expanded if a significant change between any two time points was detected under a Poisson model with p below 0.0001. TCR abundances were normalised to the total number of TCRs sequenced per sample and were expressed as counts per million. TRAV1-2 paired with TRAJ12, TRAJ20 or TRAJ33 defined MAIT TCRs, while TRAV10 paired with TRAJ18 defined iNKT TCRs. VDJdb, accessed 1 November 2021, was searched for CMV, EBV and SARS-CoV-2 annotated TCRs, with TCRs annotated for multiple antigens excluded. TCRdb's own reprocessing of the public reads used fastp at Q25 and MiXCR and kept productive beta chains. Rows with a matching CDR3 protein are joined into one entry that keeps the most common DNA and genes. The V and J calls reflect TCRdb's pipeline rather than the authors' work. Across this sample there are more than 50,000 distinct CDR3 sequences, with roughly an eighth seen only once. Jointly, the top ten make up about 5% of the sample.

The rearranged segments are TRBV20-1 and TRBJ2-1, with the D gene not clear enough to name. The sequence derives from an adult who was a healthcare worker with PCR-confirmed SARS-CoV-2 infection or an uninfected control (not recorded which). Sequencing was performed on whole blood. The CDR3 here reads CSARDPKGAGNEQFF. The nucleotide sequence is TGCAGTGCTAGAGATCCTAAAGGTGCAGGCAATGAGCAGTTCTTC.